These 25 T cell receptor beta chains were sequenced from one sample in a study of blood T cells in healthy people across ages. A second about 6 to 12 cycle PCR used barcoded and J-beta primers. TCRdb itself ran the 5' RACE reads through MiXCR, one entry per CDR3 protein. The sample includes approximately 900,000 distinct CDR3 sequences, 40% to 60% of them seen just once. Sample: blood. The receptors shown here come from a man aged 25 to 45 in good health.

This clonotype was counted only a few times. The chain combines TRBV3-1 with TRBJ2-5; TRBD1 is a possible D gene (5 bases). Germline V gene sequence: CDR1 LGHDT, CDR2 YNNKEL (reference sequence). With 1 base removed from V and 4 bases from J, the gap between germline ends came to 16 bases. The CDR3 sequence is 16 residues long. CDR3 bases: TGTGCCAGCAGCCAAGCAGTTGGTAGGGGCAGAGAGACCCAGTACTTC. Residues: CASSQAVGRGRETQYF.

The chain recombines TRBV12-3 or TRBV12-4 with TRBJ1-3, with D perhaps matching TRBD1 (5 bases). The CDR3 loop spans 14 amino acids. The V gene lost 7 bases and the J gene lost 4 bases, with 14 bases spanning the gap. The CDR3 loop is CASTLGGDGNTIYF. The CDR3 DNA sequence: TGTGCCAGCACCCTGGGGGGGGACGGAAACACCATATATTTT.

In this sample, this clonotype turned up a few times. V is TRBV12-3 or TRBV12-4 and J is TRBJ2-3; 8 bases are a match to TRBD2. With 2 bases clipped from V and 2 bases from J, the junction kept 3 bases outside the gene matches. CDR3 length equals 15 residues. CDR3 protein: CASSLRRGDTDTQYF. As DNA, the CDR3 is TGTGCCAGCAGTTTAAGGCGGGGGGACACAGATACGCAGTATTTT.

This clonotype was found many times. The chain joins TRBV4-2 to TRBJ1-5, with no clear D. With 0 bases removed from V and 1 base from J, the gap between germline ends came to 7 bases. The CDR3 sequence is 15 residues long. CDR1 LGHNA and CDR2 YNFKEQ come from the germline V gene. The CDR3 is CASSQDYGSNQPQHF. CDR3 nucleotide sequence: TGTGCCAGCAGCCAAGATTATGGAAGCAATCAGCCCCAGCATTTT.

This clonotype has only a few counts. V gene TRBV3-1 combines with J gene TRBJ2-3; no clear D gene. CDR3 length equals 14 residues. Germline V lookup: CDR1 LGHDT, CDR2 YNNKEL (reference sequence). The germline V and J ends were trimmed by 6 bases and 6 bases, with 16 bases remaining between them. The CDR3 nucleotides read TGTGCCAGCAGACTGGGCCCCCCTGCGGATACGCAGTATTTT. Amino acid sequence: CASRLGPPADTQYF.

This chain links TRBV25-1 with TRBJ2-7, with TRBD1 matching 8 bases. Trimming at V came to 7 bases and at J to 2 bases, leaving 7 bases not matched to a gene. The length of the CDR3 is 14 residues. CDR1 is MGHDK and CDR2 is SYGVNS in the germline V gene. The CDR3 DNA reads TGTGCCAGCATCCCCCCGGGACAGGCCTACGAGCAGTACTTC. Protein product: CASIPPGQAYEQYF.

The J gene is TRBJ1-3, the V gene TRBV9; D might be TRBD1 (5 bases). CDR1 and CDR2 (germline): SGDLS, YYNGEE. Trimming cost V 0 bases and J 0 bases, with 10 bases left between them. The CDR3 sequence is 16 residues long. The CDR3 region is CASSVEGTNSGNTIYF. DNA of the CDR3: TGTGCCAGCAGCGTAGAGGGGACCAACTCTGGAAACACCATATATTTT.

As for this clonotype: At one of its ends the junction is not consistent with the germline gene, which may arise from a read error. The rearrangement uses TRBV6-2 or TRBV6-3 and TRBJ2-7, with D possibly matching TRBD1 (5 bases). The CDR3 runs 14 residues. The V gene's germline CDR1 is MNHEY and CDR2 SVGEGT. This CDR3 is CASSPRESSCEQYF. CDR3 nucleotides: TGTGCCAGCAGCCCCAGGGAATCCTCCTGCGAGCAGTACTTC.

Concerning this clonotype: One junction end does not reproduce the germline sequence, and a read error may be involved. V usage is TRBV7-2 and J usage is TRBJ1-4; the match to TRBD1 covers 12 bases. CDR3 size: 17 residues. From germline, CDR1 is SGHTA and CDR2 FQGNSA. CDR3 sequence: CASSLGTGGVGGERLFF. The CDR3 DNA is TGTGCCAGCAGCTTGGGGACAGGGGGCGTCGGTGGAGAAAGACTGTTTTTT.

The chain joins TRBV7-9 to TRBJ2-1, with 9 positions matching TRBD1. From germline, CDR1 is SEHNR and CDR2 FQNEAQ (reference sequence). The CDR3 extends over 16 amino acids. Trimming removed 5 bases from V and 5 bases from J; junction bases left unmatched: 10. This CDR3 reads CASSPILGTGNNEQFF. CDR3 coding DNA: TGTGCCAGCAGCCCAATACTTGGGACAGGGAACAATGAGCAGTTCTTC. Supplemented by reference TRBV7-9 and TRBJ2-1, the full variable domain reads DTGVSQNPRHKITKRGQNVTFRCDPISEHNRLYWYRQTLGQGPEFLTYFQNEAQLEKSRLLSDRFSAERPKGSFSTLEIQRTEQGDSAMYLCASSPILGTGNNEQFFGPGTRLTVL.

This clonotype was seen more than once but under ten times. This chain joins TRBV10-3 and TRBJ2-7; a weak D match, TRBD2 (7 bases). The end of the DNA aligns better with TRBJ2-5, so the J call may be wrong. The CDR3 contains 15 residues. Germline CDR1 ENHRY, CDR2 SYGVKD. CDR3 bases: TGTGCCATCAGTGAGCAGGGGCGCGGGGGAGAGACCCAGTACTTC. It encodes CAISEQGRGGETQYF.

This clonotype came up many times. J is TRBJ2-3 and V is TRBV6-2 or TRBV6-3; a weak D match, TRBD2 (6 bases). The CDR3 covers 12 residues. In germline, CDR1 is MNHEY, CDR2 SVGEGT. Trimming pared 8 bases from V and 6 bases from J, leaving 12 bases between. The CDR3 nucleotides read TGTGCCAGCTTAGAGGCGGGGGATACGCAGTATTTT. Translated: CASLEAGDTQYF.

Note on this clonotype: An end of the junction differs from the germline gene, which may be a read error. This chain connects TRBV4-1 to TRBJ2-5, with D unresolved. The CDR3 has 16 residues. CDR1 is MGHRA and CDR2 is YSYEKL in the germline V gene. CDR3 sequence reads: CASSQGRLADQETQYF. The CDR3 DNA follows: TGCGCCAGCAGCCAAGGGCGACTCGCAGACCAGGAGACCCAGTACTTC.

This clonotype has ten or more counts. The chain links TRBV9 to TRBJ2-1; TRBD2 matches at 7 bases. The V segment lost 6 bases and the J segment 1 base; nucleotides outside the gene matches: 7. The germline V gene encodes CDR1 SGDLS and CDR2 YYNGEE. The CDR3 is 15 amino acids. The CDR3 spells CASTPGGSSYNEQFF. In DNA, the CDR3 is TGTGCCAGCACACCGGGGGGTTCGTCCTACAATGAGCAGTTCTTC.

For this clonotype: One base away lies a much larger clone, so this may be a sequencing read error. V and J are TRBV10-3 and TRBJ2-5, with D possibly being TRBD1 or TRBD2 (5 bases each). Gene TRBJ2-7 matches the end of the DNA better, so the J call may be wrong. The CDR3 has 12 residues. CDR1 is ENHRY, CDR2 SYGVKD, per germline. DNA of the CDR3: TGTGCCATCAGTGATTCTGGGGGCGAGCAGTACTTC. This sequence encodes CAISDSGGEQYF.

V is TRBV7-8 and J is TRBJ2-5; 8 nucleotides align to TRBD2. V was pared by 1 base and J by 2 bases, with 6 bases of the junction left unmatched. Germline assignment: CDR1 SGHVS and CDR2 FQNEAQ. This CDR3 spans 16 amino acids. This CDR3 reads CASSLVGGGLQETQYF. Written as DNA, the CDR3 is TGTGCCAGCAGCTTAGTTGGCGGGGGGCTACAAGAGACCCAGTACTTC.

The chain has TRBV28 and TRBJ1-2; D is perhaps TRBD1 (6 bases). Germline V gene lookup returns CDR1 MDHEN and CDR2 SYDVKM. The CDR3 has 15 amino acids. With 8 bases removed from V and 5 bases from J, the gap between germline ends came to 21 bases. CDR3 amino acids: CASRSSGVPRYGYTF. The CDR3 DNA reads TGTGCCAGCCGATCCTCAGGGGTCCCGCGGTATGGCTACACCTTC.

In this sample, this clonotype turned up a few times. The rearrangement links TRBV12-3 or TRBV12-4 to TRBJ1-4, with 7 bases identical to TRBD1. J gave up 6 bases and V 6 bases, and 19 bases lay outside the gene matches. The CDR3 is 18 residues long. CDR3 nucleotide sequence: TGTGCCAGCAGCCGCGGGGGATCTGGAAGGGGGCGGTATGAAAAACTGTTTTTT. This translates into CASSRGGSGRGRYEKLFF.

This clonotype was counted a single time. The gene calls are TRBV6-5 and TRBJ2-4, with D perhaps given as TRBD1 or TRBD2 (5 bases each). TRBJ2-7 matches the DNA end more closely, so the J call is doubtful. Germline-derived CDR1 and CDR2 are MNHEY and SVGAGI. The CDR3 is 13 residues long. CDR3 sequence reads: CASSYTRGHEQYF. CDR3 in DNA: TGTGCCAGCAGTTACACGAGGGGCCACGAGCAGTACTTC.

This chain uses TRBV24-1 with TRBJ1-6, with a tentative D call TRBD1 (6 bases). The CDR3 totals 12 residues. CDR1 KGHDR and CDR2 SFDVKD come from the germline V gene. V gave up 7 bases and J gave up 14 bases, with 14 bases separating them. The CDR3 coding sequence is TGTGCCACCAGCGAACAGGGAATTACCCTCCACTTT. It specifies CATSEQGITLHF.

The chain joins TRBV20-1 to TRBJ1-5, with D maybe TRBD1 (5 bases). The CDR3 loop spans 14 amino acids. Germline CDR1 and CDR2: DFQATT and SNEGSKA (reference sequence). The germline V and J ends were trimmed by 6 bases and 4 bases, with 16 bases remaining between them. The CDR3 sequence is CSAVVEGINQPQHF. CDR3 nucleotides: TGCAGTGCAGTAGTCGAGGGGATAAATCAGCCCCAGCATTTT.

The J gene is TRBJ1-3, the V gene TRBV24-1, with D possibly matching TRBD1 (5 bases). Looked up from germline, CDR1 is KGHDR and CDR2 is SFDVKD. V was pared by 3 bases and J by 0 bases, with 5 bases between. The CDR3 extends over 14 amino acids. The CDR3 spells CATSDGGSGNTIYF. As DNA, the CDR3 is TGTGCCACCAGTGATGGGGGCTCTGGAAACACCATATATTTT.

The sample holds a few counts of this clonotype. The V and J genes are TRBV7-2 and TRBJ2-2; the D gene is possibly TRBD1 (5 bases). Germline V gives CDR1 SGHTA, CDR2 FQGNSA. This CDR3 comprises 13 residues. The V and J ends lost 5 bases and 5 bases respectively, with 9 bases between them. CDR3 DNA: TGTGCCAGCAGCCCCAGGGTAACCGGGGAGCTGTTTTTT. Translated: CASSPRVTGELFF.

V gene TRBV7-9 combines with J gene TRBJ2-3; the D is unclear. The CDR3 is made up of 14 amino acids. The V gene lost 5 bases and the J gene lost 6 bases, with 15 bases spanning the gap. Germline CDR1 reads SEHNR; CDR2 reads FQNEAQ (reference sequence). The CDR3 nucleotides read TGTGCCAGCAGCGGTGCGGACCGCCCGGATACGCAGTATTTT. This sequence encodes CASSGADRPDTQYF.

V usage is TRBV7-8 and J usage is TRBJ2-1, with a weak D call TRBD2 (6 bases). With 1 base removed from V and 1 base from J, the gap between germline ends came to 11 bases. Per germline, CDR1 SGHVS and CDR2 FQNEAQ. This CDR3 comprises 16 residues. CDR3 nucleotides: TGTGCCAGCAGCTTAGAGGCTGGGGGGTCCTACAATGAGCAGTTCTTC. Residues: CASSLEAGGSYNEQFF.